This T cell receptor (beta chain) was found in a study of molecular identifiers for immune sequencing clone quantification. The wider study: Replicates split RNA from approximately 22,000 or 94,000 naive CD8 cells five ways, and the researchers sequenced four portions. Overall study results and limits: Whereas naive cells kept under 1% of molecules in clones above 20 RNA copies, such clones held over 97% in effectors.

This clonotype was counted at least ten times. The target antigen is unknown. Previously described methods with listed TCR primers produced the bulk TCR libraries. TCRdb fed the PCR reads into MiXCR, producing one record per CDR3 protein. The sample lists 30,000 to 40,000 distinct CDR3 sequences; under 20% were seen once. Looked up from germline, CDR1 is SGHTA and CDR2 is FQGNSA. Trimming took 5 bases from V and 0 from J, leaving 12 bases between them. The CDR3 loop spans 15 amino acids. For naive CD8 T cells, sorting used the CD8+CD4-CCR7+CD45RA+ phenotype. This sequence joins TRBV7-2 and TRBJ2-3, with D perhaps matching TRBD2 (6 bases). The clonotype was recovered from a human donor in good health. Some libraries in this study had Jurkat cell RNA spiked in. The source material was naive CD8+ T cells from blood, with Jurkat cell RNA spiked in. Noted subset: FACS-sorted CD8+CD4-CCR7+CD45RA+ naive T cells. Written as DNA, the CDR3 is TGTGCCAGCAGCCCCGGGGGTTTTAGCACAGATACGCAGTATTTT. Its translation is CASSPGGFSTDTQYF.